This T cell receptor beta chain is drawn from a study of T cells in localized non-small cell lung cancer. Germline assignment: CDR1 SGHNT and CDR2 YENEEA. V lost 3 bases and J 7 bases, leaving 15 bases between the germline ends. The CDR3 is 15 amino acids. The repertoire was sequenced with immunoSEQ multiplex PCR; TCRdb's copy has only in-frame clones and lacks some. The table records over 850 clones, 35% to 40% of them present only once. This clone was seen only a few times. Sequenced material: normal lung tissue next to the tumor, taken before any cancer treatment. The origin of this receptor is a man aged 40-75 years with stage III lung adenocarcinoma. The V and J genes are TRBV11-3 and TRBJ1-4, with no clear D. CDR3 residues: CASSFRSGSGEKLFF. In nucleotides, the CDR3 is TGTGCCAGCAGCTTCCGGTCGGGAAGTGGTGAAAAACTGTTTTTT. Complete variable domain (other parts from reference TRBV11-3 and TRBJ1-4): EAGVVQSPRYKIIEKKQPVAFWCNPISGHNTLYWYLQNLGQGPELLIRYENEEAVDDSQLPKDRFSAERLKGVDSTLKIQPAELGDSAVYLCASSFRSGSGEKLFFGSGTQLSVL.